A selection of T cell receptor beta chains follows, all from one sample in a study of cytomegalovirus exposure and HLA in healthy donors. Assay: immunoSEQ multiplex PCR; the TCRdb copy retains only in-frame clones and omits some. The data contain around 150,000 clones, 79% of them singletons. Sequenced input: PBMCs. These receptors were obtained from a man in his fifties or sixties in good health and CMV-seropositive. CDR3s include the opening cysteine and the closing phenylalanine or tryptophan. Fields, in order: CDR3 DNA, CDR3 protein, J gene, clone size, D gene, V gene. A D gene is named only where the DNA matches it firmly. Clone size, where shown, is once, few, many, or a class for clones that have expanded.

TGTGCCAGCAGCTATCCCCGGGACTATCCCGGGGAGCTGTTTTTT | CASSYPRDYPGELFF | TRBJ2-2 | . | TRBD2 | TRBV6-5
TGCGCCAGCAGCTTGGCCCCGGGACTGAGAACAAACCAAGAGACCCAGTACTTC | CASSLAPGLRTNQETQYF | TRBJ2-5 | . | . | TRBV5-1
TGTGCCAGCAGTAAACAGGGGGCTAACACTGAAGCTTTCTTT | CASSKQGANTEAFF | TRBJ1-1 | many | TRBD1 | TRBV27
TGTGCCAGCAGACCATCGGACAGATCCGGCTACACCTTC | CASRPSDRSGYTF | TRBJ1-2 | . | . | TRBV6-5
TGCGCCAGCAGCTTGCCCGGGACAGGGTTTCGTGAGCAGTTCTTC | CASSLPGTGFREQFF | TRBJ2-1 | once | TRBD1 | TRBV5-1
TGTGCCAGCACCCGGGGCGCAGGGGAGTACACTGAAGCTTTCTTT | CASTRGAGEYTEAFF | TRBJ1-1 | . | . | TRBV28
TGCGCCAGCAGCGTATTGGACAGATCGGAGACCCAGTACTTC | CASSVLDRSETQYF | TRBJ2-5 | . | . | TRBV5-1
TGTGCCAGCAGCAAAGGGCTAAAGCCTACAGGGGTGGCCTACGAGCAGTACTTC | CASSKGLKPTGVAYEQYF | TRBJ2-7 | . | . | TRBV21-1
TGTGCCACCAGCAGAGACGACAGAAACTTTGAAGCTTTCTTT | CATSRDDRNFEAFF | TRBJ1-1 | . | . | TRBV15
TGTGCAAGTCGTTCCGGCGACACTCTACTCTACAATGAGCAGTTCTTC | CASRSGDTLLYNEQFF | TRBJ2-1 | . | . | TRBV12-2
TGTGCCAGCAGTTACGGAGGGCAGGGATTCAGAGAGCAGTACTTC | CASSYGGQGFREQYF | TRBJ2-7 | . | . | TRBV6-6
TGTGCCAGCAGCTTAGGGCCAGGGGGTGACTACGAGCAGTACTTC | CASSLGPGGDYEQYF | TRBJ2-7 | few | TRBD1 | TRBV7-9
TGTGCCAGCAGCCAAGACTGGACCCTCGGGGTCTTTAATGAAAAACTGTTTTTT | CASSQDWTLGVFNEKLFF | TRBJ1-4 | . | . | TRBV4-2
TGTGCCAGCAGCAAACGAGGAGTCACTGAAGCTTTCTTT | CASSKRGVTEAFF | TRBJ1-1 | . | . | TRBV7-8
TGTGCCAGCAGCTTGGGTTCAAGCGGGGTGAACAATGAGCAGTTCTTC | CASSLGSSGVNNEQFF | TRBJ2-1 | . | TRBD2 | TRBV7-2
TGTGCCAGCAGCCCTGATGGAGCGGGACGGTGGTTCTTC | CASSPDGAGRWFF | TRBJ2-1 | . | TRBD2 | TRBV6-4
TGTGCCAGCAGCCCCCAGGAGGTCGAGGTGGATACGCAGTATTTT | CASSPQEVEVDTQYF | TRBJ2-3 | . | . | TRBV5-5
TGTGCCAGCAGTTTTATAGGAGGCCGGCGGGTTTCCTACGAGCAGTACTTC | CASSFIGGRRVSYEQYF | TRBJ2-7 | . | . | TRBV28
TGTGCCAGCAGCTTGAGGGAGGGGGATACGCAGTATTTT | CASSLREGDTQYF | TRBJ2-3 | . | TRBD2 | TRBV7-9
TGTGCCAGCAGCTTAGGCGACAGCTGGGCCAAAAACATTCAGTACTTC | CASSLGDSWAKNIQYF | TRBJ2-4 | . | . | TRBV13
TGTGCCAGCAGCCCTCGAGGTGGTCCCGAGACCCAGTACTTC | CASSPRGGPETQYF | TRBJ2-5 | . | . | TRBV9
TGTGCCAGCAGCAGAGGGAACACTGAAGCTTTCTTT | CASSRGNTEAFF | TRBJ1-1 | few | . | TRBV5-4
TGCGCCAGCATGTCGGTTGCGGGAGGTTCTCAAGAGACCCAGTACTTC | CASMSVAGGSQETQYF | TRBJ2-5 | once | TRBD2 | TRBV23-1
TGTGCCAGCAGCTTAGCGGCACAGGGGTCCTACGAGCAGTACTTC | CASSLAAQGSYEQYF | TRBJ2-7 | . | TRBD1 | TRBV7-2
TGCGCCAGCAGTGAGACAGGGGTCGAGCAGTACTTC | CASSETGVEQYF | TRBJ2-7 | . | TRBD1 | TRBV10-2
TGTGCCTGGAGTGTGGGCTACGAGCAGTACTTC | CAWSVGYEQYF | TRBJ2-7 | . | . | TRBV30
TGTGCCAGCAGCGAGGGAGGGGACTACGAGCAGTACTTC | CASSEGGDYEQYF | TRBJ2-7 | . | TRBD2 | TRBV5-5
TGCGCCAGCACCGACATCGGAAGGGGAGAGACCCAGTACTTC | CASTDIGRGETQYF | TRBJ2-5 | . | . | TRBV5-1
TGTGCCAGCAGCTTGGACCGTATCGGGCAGTACTTC | CASSLDRIGQYF | TRBJ2-7 | . | . | TRBV5-4
TGTGCCCGTGGACAGGGACGCGCCTGGGGGCACAATGAGCAGTTCTTC | CARGQGRAWGHNEQFF | TRBJ2-1 | . | TRBD1 | TRBV2
TGTGCCAGCAGCTTAGGGGGGGAACGGGAGGACTCAGATACGCAGTATTTT | CASSLGGEREDSDTQYF | TRBJ2-3 | once | TRBD2 | TRBV7-9
TGTGCCAGCAGTGACTGGGACAGCCCATATAGCAATCAGCCCCAGCATTTT | CASSDWDSPYSNQPQHF | TRBJ1-5 | . | TRBD1 | TRBV6-4
TGTGCCAGCAGTTTATCCCGGGACACCTACAATGAGCAGTTCTTC | CASSLSRDTYNEQFF | TRBJ2-1 | . | . | TRBV27
TGCGCCAGCAGCAAGGGACAGGGTGGGACTGAAGCTTTCTTT | CASSKGQGGTEAFF | TRBJ1-1 | once | TRBD1 | TRBV5-1
TGCGCCAGCAGTGAGAGCGGGAGGGCCAGAGAGCAGTACTTC | CASSESGRAREQYF | TRBJ2-7 | once | TRBD2 | TRBV10-1
TGCGCCAGCAGTCAAGAAGGACAGGGGGCGAACACTGAAGCTTTCTTT | CASSQEGQGANTEAFF | TRBJ1-1 | once | TRBD1 | TRBV23-1
TGTGCCAGCAGTTTCCCCCCACAGTCTTACTCTGGAAACACCATATATTTT | CASSFPPQSYSGNTIYF | TRBJ1-3 | few | . | TRBV28
TGTGCCAGCAGCACCTACAGGGAGATGCGGGGCTACACCTTC | CASSTYREMRGYTF | TRBJ1-2 | . | . | TRBV5-4
TGTGCCAGCTCACCACCAAGCGCCGATACGCAGTATTTT | CASSPPSADTQYF | TRBJ2-3 | once | . | TRBV18
TGTGCCAGCAGCGCCCTACCGGGACTAGGAGTACACGAGCAGTACTTC | CASSALPGLGVHEQYF | TRBJ2-7 | . | TRBD2 | TRBV7-9
TGTGCCAGCAGCTTGGCCTTTCTAGCGGGAGCCGAGCAGTACTTC | CASSLAFLAGAEQYF | TRBJ2-7 | . | TRBD2 | TRBV5-6
TGTGCCAGCAGTCTGGTGGCAGGGGGGTTAGGCACTGAAGCTTTCTTT | CASSLVAGGLGTEAFF | TRBJ1-1 | . | TRBD1 | TRBV27
TGTGCCAGCAGGGCAGGGGGCTGGGCCGGGGAGCTGTTTTTT | CASRAGGWAGELFF | TRBJ2-2 | . | TRBD1 | TRBV6-6
TGTGCCAGCAGTGAGTGGGGGGGAGAGACCCAGTACTTC | CASSEWGGETQYF | TRBJ2-5 | . | TRBD2 | TRBV2
TGTGCCAGCGTTTACGGGCAGGGCAGCGAGCAGTACTTC | CASVYGQGSEQYF | TRBJ2-7 | . | . | TRBV7-8
TGTGCCAGCAGTTCAACTATGACAGGGCTGAACAATGAGCAGTTCTTC | CASSSTMTGLNNEQFF | TRBJ2-1 | . | TRBD1 | TRBV28
TGTGCCAGCAGCGTAGTGAAGGGCAGGGAGGAATTCTACACCTTC | CASSVVKGREEFYTF | TRBJ1-2 | . | . | TRBV9
TGTGCCTGGAGTCCGGACGGACTAGCGGGAGGTGAGCAGTTCTTC | CAWSPDGLAGGEQFF | TRBJ2-1 | . | TRBD2 | TRBV30
TGTGCCAGCAGTTACGTATTTACAGGGTCCGGGGAGCTGTTTTTT | CASSYVFTGSGELFF | TRBJ2-2 | . | . | TRBV6-5
TGTGCCACCAGCAGAGCCGGCGGGAGTGAGACCCAGTACTTC | CATSRAGGSETQYF | TRBJ2-5 | . | TRBD2 | TRBV15